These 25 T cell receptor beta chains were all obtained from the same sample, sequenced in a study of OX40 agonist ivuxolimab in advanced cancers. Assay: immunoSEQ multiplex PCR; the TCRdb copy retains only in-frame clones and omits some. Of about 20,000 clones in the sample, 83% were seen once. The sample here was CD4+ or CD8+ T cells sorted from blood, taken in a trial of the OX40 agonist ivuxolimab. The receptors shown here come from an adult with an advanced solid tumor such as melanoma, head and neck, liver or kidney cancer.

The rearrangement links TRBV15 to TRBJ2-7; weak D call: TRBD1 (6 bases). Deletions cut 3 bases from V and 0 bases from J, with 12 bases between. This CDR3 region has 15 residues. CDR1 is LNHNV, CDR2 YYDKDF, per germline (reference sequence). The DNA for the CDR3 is TGTGCCACCAGCAGGGAAGAACAGGGCTCCTACGAGCAGTACTTC. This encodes CATSREEQGSYEQYF.

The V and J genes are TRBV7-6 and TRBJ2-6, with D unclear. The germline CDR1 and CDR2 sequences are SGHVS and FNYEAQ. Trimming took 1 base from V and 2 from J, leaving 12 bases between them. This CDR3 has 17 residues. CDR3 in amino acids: CASSLVPGLPGANVLTF. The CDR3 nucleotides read TGTGCCAGCAGCTTAGTTCCGGGTCTCCCTGGGGCCAACGTCCTGACTTTC.

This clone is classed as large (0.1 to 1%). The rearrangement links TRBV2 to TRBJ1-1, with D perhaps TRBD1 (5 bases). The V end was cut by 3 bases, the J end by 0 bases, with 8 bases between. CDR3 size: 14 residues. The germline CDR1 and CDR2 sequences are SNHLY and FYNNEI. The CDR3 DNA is TGTGCCAGCAGTGATCAGGGCATGAACACTGAAGCTTTCTTT. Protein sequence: CASSDQGMNTEAFF.

In DNA form, the CDR3 reads TGTGCCAGCAGTTCTGGGGAGTCGCTTCAAGAGACCCAGTACTTC. Its translation is CASSSGESLQETQYF. The chain is built from TRBV11-2 and TRBJ2-5, with D maybe TRBD2 (5 bases). CDR1 and CDR2 (germline): SGHAT, FQNNGV. The CDR3 length is 15 residues. V lost 6 bases and J lost 2, with 16 bases in between.

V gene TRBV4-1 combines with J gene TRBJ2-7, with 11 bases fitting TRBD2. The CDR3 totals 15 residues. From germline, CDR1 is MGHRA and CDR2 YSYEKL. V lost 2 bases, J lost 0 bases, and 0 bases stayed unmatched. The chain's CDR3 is CASSQLAGGSYEQYF. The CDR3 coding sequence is TGCGCCAGCAGCCAACTAGCGGGGGGCTCCTACGAGCAGTACTTC.

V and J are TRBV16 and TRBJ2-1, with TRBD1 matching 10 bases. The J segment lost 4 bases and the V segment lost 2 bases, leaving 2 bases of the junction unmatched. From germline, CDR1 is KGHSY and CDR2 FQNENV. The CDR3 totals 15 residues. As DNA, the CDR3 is TGTGCCAGCAGCCAAGGGACAGGGGTTTACAATGAGCAGTTCTTC. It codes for CASSQGTGVYNEQFF.

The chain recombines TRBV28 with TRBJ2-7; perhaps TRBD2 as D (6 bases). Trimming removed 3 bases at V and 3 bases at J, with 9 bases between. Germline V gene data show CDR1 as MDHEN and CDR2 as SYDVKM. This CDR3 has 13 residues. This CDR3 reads CASSLVGGYEQYF. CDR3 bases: TGTGCCAGCAGTTTGGTCGGGGGCTACGAGCAGTACTTC.

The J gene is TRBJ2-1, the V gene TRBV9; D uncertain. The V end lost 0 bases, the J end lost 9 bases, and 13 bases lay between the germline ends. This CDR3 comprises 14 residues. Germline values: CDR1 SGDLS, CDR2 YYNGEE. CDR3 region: CASSVVEPPAEQFF. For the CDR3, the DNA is TGTGCCAGCAGCGTAGTAGAGCCCCCGGCTGAGCAGTTCTTC.

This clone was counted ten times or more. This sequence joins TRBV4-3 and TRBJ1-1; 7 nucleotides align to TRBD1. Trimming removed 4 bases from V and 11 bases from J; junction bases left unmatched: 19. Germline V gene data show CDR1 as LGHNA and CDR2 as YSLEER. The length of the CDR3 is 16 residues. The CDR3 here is CASSLNLDRVSPQAFF. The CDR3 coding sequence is TGCGCCAGCAGCCTGAACCTTGACAGGGTTTCCCCCCAGGCTTTCTTT.

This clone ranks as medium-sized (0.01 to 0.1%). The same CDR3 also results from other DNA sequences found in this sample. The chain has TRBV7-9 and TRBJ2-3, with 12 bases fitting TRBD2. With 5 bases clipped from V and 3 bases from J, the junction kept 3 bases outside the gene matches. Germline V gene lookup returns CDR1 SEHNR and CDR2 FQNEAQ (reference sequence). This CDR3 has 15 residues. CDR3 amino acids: CASSLGLAGTDTQYF. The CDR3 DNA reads TGTGCCAGCAGCCTGGGACTAGCGGGTACAGATACGCAGTATTTT.

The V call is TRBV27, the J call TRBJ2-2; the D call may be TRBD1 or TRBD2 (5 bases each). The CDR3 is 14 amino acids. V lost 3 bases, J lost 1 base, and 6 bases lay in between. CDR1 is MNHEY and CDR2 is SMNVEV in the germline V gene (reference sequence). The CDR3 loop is CASSFGGNTGELFF. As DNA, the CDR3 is TGTGCCAGCAGTTTTGGGGGGAACACCGGGGAGCTGTTTTTT.

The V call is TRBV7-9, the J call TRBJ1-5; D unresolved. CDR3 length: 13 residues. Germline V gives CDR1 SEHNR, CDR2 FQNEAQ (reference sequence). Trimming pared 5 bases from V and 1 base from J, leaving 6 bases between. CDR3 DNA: TGTGCCAGCAGCATTTCGAGCAATCAGCCCCAGCATTTT. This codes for CASSISSNQPQHF.

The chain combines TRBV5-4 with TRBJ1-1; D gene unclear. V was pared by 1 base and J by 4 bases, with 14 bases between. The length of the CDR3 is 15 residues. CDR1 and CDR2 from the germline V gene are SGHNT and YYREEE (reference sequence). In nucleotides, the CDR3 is TGTGCCAGCAGCTTGTGGGTTGGCAGGCGCACTGAAGCTTTCTTT. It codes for CASSLWVGRRTEAFF.

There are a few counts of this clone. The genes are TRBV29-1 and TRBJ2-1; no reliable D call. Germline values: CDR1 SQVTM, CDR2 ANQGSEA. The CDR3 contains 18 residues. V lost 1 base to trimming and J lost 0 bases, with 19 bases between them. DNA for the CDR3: TGCAGCGTTGAAGGGGTACGCCCGCCGATCCCCTCCTACAATGAGCAGTTCTTC. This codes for CSVEGVRPPIPSYNEQFF.

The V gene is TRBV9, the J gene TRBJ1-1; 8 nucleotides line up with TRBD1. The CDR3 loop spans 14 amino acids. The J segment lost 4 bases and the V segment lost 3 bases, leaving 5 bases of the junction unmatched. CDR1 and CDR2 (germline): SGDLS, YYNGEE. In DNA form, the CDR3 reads TGTGCCAGCAGCGAACAGGGGGAAATCACTGAAGCTTTCTTT. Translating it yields CASSEQGEITEAFF.

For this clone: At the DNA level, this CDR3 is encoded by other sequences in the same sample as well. The DNA of the CDR3 is TGTGCCAGCAGCCCTTGGGGGGGAGGAGACACTGAAGCTTTCTTT. Residues: CASSPWGGGDTEAFF. The rearrangement links TRBV7-9 to TRBJ1-1; tentatively, D is TRBD1 (5 bases). Germline V gene sequence: CDR1 SEHNR, CDR2 FQNEAQ (reference sequence). There are 15 residues in the CDR3. Trimming removed 5 bases from V and 3 bases from J, with 16 bases in between.

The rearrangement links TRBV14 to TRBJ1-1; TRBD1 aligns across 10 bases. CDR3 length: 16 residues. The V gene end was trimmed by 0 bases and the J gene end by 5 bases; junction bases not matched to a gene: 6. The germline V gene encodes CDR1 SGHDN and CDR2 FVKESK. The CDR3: CASSQDWDRGQTEAFF. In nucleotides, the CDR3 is TGTGCCAGCAGCCAAGATTGGGACAGGGGACAAACTGAAGCTTTCTTT.

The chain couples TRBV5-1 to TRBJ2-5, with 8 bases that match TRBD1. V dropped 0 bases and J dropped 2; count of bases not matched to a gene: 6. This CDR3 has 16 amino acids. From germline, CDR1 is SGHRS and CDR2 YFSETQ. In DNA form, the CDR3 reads TGCGCCAGCAGCTTGGACAGGACAGGGATACAAGAGACCCAGTACTTC. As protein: CASSLDRTGIQETQYF.

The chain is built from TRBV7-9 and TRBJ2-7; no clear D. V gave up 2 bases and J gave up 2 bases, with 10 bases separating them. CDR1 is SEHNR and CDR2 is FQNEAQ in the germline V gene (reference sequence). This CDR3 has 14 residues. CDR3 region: CASSLPGSPYEQYF. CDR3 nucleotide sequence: TGTGCCAGCAGCTTACCGGGCAGCCCCTACGAGCAGTACTTC.

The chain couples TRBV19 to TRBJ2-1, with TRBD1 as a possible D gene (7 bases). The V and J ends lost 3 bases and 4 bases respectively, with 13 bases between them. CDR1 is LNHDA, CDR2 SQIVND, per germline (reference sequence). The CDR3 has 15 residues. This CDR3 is CASSMLAGGYNEQFF. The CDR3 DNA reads TGTGCCAGTAGTATGCTTGCAGGGGGGTACAATGAGCAGTTCTTC.

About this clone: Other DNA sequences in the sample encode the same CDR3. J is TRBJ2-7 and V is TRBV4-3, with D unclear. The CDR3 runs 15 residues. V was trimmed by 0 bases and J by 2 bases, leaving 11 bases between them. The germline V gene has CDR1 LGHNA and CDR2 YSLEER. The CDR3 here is CASSQDPQVTYEQYF. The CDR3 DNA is TGCGCCAGCAGCCAAGATCCCCAGGTTACCTACGAGCAGTACTTC.

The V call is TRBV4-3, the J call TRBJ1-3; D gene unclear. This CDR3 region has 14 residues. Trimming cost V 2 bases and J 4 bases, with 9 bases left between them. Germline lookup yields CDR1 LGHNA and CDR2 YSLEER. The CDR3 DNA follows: TGCGCCAGCAGCCAACAACCGGCGGGAAACACCATATATTTT. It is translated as CASSQQPAGNTIYF.

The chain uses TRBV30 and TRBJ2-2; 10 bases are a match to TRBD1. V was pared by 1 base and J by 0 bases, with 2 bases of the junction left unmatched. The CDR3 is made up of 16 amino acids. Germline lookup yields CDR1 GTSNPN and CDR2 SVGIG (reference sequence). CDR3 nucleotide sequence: TGTGCCTGGAGTGGAGGGACAGGGGCGAACACCGGGGAGCTGTTTTTT. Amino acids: CAWSGGTGANTGELFF.

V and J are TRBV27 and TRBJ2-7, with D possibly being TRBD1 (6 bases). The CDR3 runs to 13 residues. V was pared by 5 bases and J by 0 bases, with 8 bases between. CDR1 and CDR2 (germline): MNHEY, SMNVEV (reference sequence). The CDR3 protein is CASSHRDSYEQYF. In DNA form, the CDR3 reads TGTGCCAGCAGTCACAGGGACTCCTACGAGCAGTACTTC.

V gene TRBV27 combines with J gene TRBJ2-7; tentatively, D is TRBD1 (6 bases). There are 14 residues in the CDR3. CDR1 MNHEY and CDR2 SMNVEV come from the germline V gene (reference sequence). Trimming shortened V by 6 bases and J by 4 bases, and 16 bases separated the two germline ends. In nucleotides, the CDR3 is TGTGCCAGCAGGGCTAGCCAGGGGTCTTACGAGCAGTACTTC. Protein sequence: CASRASQGSYEQYF.